These 24 T cell receptor beta chains were all obtained from the same sample, sequenced in a study of identical twins. TCRdb re-analysed the 5' RACE reads in MiXCR, keeping a single row per CDR3 protein. The sample has 700,000 or so distinct CDR3 sequences, 20% to 25% seen once; the top ten hold about 4.3%. The sample was also reused in another study, on T cells expressing NK-cell markers.

Material for sequencing was PBMCs. The origin of the receptors is a young woman in good health.

In DNA, the CDR3 is TGCGCCAGCAGCAAAATGTACCGGGACAGTAGCAATCAGCCCCAGCATTTT. Translation gives CASSKMYRDSSNQPQHF. The chain couples TRBV4-1 to TRBJ1-5; TRBD1 agrees at 7 bases. Germline trimming cut 5 bases from V and 0 bases from J; bases unmatched to any gene: 10. The CDR3 contains 17 residues. The germline V gene encodes CDR1 MGHRA and CDR2 YSYEKL.

This clonotype was counted a few times. The chain is built from TRBV27 and TRBJ1-2, with unresolved D. The CDR3 is 13 residues long. Germline-derived CDR1 and CDR2 are MNHEY and SMNVEV (reference sequence). V lost 2 bases, J lost 8 bases, and 12 bases lay in between. The CDR3 DNA reads TGTGCCAGCAGTTTACTCCTTGGAAGCGGCTACACCTTC. It codes for CASSLLLGSGYTF.

There are a few counts of this clonotype. This chain uses TRBV5-1 with TRBJ1-2, with 7 nucleotides matching TRBD1. Germline-derived CDR1 and CDR2 are SGHRS and YFSETQ. After removal of 2 bases from V and 7 bases from J, the junction contained 5 bases not matched to a gene. This CDR3 has 13 amino acids. CDR3 residues: CASSLDRVRGYTF. CDR3 DNA sequence: TGCGCCAGCAGCTTAGACAGGGTTCGTGGCTACACCTTC.

The chain carries TRBV29-1 and TRBJ1-2; unclear D gene. Trimming shortened V by 4 bases and J by 4 bases, and 10 bases separated the two germline ends. The CDR3 runs 12 residues. The germline V gene encodes CDR1 SQVTM and CDR2 ANQGSEA. CDR3 sequence: CSVAASAYGYTF. In nucleotides, the CDR3 is TGCAGCGTTGCCGCATCTGCCTATGGCTACACCTTC.

This clonotype was observed a few times. The V call is TRBV12-3 or TRBV12-4, the J call TRBJ2-1; 11 nucleotides match TRBD1. V was clipped by 2 bases and J by 12 bases; unmatched bases: 12. The CDR3 is 16 amino acids. CDR3 protein: CASSLNRDRGTKGQFF. The CDR3 coding sequence is TGTGCCAGCAGTTTAAATCGGGACAGGGGGACAAAAGGGCAGTTCTTC.

This clonotype turned up a few times. The genes are TRBV21-1 and TRBJ2-7; the table calls TRBD1, which could not be checked here. TRBV21-1 is a recognized pseudogene. This CDR3 spans 12 amino acids. Here the CDR3 DNA reads TGTGCTCAAGGACGGGGTTGCGACGAGCAGTACTTC. Translation gives CAQGRGCDEQYF.

J is TRBJ2-1 and V is TRBV6-1, with 11 bases that match TRBD1. Germline V CDR1 and CDR2: MNHNS, SASEGT. The CDR3 length is 15 residues. With 8 bases clipped from V and 6 bases from J, the junction kept 9 bases outside the gene matches. The DNA of the CDR3 is TGTGCCAGCTGGAATCCGGGACAGGGGGGCAATGAGCAGTTCTTC. This translates into CASWNPGQGGNEQFF.

This clonotype showed up many times. The chain recombines TRBV12-3 or TRBV12-4 with TRBJ2-7, with D unresolved. The CDR3 extends over 12 amino acids. V dropped 4 bases and J dropped 6 bases, with 10 bases sitting between them. This chain's CDR3 is CASSSLSFEQYF. The CDR3 nucleotides are TGTGCCAGCAGTTCCCTCTCGTTCGAGCAGTACTTC.

Only one count was recorded for this clonotype. The chain links TRBV12-3 or TRBV12-4 to TRBJ2-7; the D gene is possibly TRBD2 (6 bases). Trimming removed 6 bases at V and 1 base at J, with 13 bases between. The CDR3 is 14 amino acids. The CDR3 spells CASSRIAESYEQYF. DNA for the CDR3: TGTGCCAGCAGCCGGATAGCGGAATCCTACGAGCAGTACTTC.

This clonotype was picked up a small number of times. This chain connects TRBV6-2 or TRBV6-3 to TRBJ2-1; D remains unclear. The CDR3 has 12 amino acids. V was trimmed by 7 bases and J by 9 bases, leaving 13 bases between them. Germline assignment: CDR1 MNHEY and CDR2 SVGEGT. The CDR3 spells CASKAVPAEQFF. Here the CDR3 DNA reads TGTGCCAGCAAGGCAGTTCCGGCTGAGCAGTTCTTC.

V gene TRBV5-5 combines with J gene TRBJ2-1; 11 nucleotides align to TRBD2. V was pared by 4 bases and J by 3 bases, with 12 bases of the junction left unmatched. Per germline, CDR1 SGHKS and CDR2 YYEKEE (reference sequence). The CDR3 contains 18 residues. This CDR3 is CASSTRTWTSGLYNEQFF. CDR3 nucleotide sequence: TGTGCCAGCAGCACCCGAACATGGACTAGCGGGCTCTACAATGAGCAGTTCTTC.

V gene TRBV11-2 combines with J gene TRBJ1-5; TRBD1 matches 11 bases. CDR1 SGHAT and CDR2 FQNNGV come from the germline V gene. The CDR3 totals 16 residues. The ends lost 5 bases at V and 7 bases at J; junction bases unmatched: 10. The CDR3, as DNA: TGTGCCAGCAGCCACGGACAGGGGGCACGTAACCAGCCCCAGCATTTT. Its translation is CASSHGQGARNQPQHF. Looking up the rest from reference TRBV11-2 and TRBJ1-5 gives the full variable domain: EAGVAQSPRYKIIEKRQSVAFWCNPISGHATLYWYQQILGQGPKLLIQFQNNGVVDDSQLPKDRFSAERLKGVDSTLKIQPAKLEDSAVYLCASSHGQGARNQPQHFGDGTRLSIL.

The V call is TRBV7-2, the J call TRBJ2-1; 9 bases are a match to TRBD2. Germline assignment: CDR1 SGHTA and CDR2 FQGNSA. This CDR3 has 14 residues. The J segment lost 8 bases and the V segment lost 8 bases, leaving 10 bases of the junction unmatched. The CDR3 loop is CASCLAGMVHEQFF. CDR3 DNA: TGTGCCAGCTGCCTAGCGGGGATGGTCCATGAGCAGTTCTTC.

The CDR3 here is CASSPRVGGTTLHTQYF. The CDR3 DNA follows: TGCGCCAGCAGCCCCCGGGTCGGAGGGACTACGTTACATACGCAGTATTTT. V and J are TRBV4-1 and TRBJ2-3, with 7 nucleotides matching TRBD2. The CDR3 runs to 17 residues. V lost 4 bases to trimming and J lost 7 bases; unmatched junction nucleotides: 17. The germline CDR1 and CDR2 sequences are MGHRA and YSYEKL.

This clonotype came up a few times. The V and J genes are TRBV9 and TRBJ2-2; possible D gene TRBD1, 6 bases. Trimming shortened V by 9 bases and J by 2 bases, and 14 bases separated the two germline ends. The germline V gene has CDR1 SGDLS and CDR2 YYNGEE. This CDR3 has 14 amino acids. CDR3 sequence (DNA): TGTGCCATACCCGGGACAAAAAACACCGGGGAGCTGTTTTTT. Its translation is CAIPGTKNTGELFF.

This clonotype was observed once. The rearrangement joins TRBV7-2 to TRBJ2-3, with 11 bases aligning to TRBD2. V lost 5 bases to trimming and J lost 6 bases; unmatched junction nucleotides: 10. Germline V CDR1 and CDR2: SGHTA, FQGNSA. This CDR3 comprises 16 residues. The CDR3 DNA follows: TGTGCCAGCAGCCGTCTGGGACTAGCGGTCTTTGATACGCAGTATTTT. Its protein is CASSRLGLAVFDTQYF.

This clonotype was detected a few times. The J gene is TRBJ1-1, the V gene TRBV29-1; a weak D match, TRBD1 (5 bases). V was clipped by 6 bases and J by 4 bases, with 12 bases between them. The CDR3 runs 12 residues. The germline CDR1 and CDR2 sequences are SQVTM and ANQGSEA. The CDR3 spells CSVARGVTEAFF. In nucleotides, the CDR3 is TGCAGCGTGGCCCGAGGGGTCACTGAAGCTTTCTTT.

This clonotype was counted a few times. V usage is TRBV7-9 and J usage is TRBJ1-3; D not resolved. V lost 3 bases, J lost 4 bases, and 16 bases lay in between. Germline V gene data show CDR1 as SEHNR and CDR2 as FQNEAQ (reference sequence). The CDR3 length is 16 residues. CDR3 in amino acids: CASSFPAADSGNTIYF. The CDR3 nucleotides read TGTGCCAGCAGCTTTCCTGCGGCGGATAGCGGAAACACCATATATTTT.

This clonotype was recorded a few times. This chain links TRBV5-5 with TRBJ1-4, with D perhaps matching TRBD1 (5 bases). The CDR3 is made up of 16 amino acids. Germline CDR1 reads SGHKS; CDR2 reads YYEKEE (reference sequence). V lost 3 bases and J 4 bases, leaving 16 bases between the germline ends. The CDR3 DNA reads as TGTGCCAGCAGCTCCGGGGACGGACCCCTTAATGAAAAACTGTTTTTT. As protein: CASSSGDGPLNEKLFF.

This chain links TRBV20-1 with TRBJ2-1; maybe TRBD2 (7 bases). Germline CDR1 reads DFQATT; CDR2 reads SNEGSKA (reference sequence). Trimming left V 6 bases short and J 9 bases short, with 12 bases between. The CDR3 spans 11 residues. Here the CDR3 DNA reads TGCAGTGCCCCGGGGGGCCTTGAGCAGTTCTTC. Its translation is CSAPGGLEQFF.

This chain joins TRBV7-6 and TRBJ2-1; 8 nucleotides agree with TRBD2. Germline V gene data show CDR1 as SGHVS and CDR2 as FNYEAQ. The V segment lost 6 bases and the J segment 3 bases; nucleotides outside the gene matches: 7. The CDR3 consists of 15 residues. This chain's CDR3 is CASSPLTSVYNEQFF. Written as DNA, the CDR3 is TGTGCCAGCAGTCCCCTGACTAGCGTCTACAATGAGCAGTTCTTC. Looking up the rest from reference TRBV7-6 and TRBJ2-1 gives the full variable domain: GAGVSQSPRYKVTKRGQDVALRCDPISGHVSLYWYRQALGQGPEFLTYFNYEAQQDKSGLPNDRFSAERPEGSISTLTIQRTEQRDSAMYRCASSPLTSVYNEQFFGPGTRLTVL.

The V call is TRBV5-1, the J call TRBJ2-1; D is ambiguous. Germline CDR1 SGHRS, CDR2 YFSETQ. V dropped 0 bases and J dropped 5 bases, with 12 bases sitting between them. This CDR3 region has 15 residues. The CDR3 DNA sequence: TGCGCCAGCAGCTTGGAGCTAGTACTGGACAATGAGCAGTTCTTC. Protein: CASSLELVLDNEQFF.

V is TRBV5-1 and J is TRBJ2-3; the match to TRBD1 covers 7 bases. Trimming removed 3 bases from V and 1 base from J; junction bases left unmatched: 2. The CDR3 totals 14 residues. Germline CDR1 reads SGHRS; CDR2 reads YFSETQ. The CDR3 spells CASSYDRGTDTQYF. CDR3 coding DNA: TGCGCCAGCAGCTATGACAGGGGCACAGATACGCAGTATTTT.

The chain has TRBV7-2 and TRBJ2-7; tentatively, D is TRBD1 (6 bases). This CDR3 comprises 13 residues. CDR1 and CDR2 from the germline V gene are SGHTA and FQGNSA. The germline V and J ends were trimmed by 1 base and 5 bases, with 9 bases remaining between them. This CDR3 is CASSLGQADEQYF. CDR3 sequence (DNA): TGTGCCAGCAGCTTAGGACAGGCTGACGAGCAGTACTTC.